A single TCR beta chain is shown here with its context. Its antigen is as yet unknown. The data derive from a study of T-cell memory formation after mild COVID-19. Study findings and constraints: Within pre-infection memory, some responding clones were found, suggesting cross-reactive memory joined. There was a balanced CD4/CD8 profile in clones contracting day 15 to 85, and later expanders leaned CD4+. Contracting CD8+ clones were enriched in EMRA, CD4+ mainly in CM and EM.

Germline V CDR1 and CDR2: MNHEY, SMNVEV (reference sequence). The CDR3 runs to 19 residues. Losses at the gene ends were 4 bases for V and 5 bases for J; bases not matched to a gene: 22. cDNA libraries for TCR alpha and TCR beta, carrying sample barcodes and UMIs, came from 5'RACE with constant-segment primers. TCRdb processed the 5' RACE reads anew with MiXCR; each CDR3 protein has one entry. Of around 340,000 distinct CDR3 sequences in the sample, 20% to 25% are singletons; the top ten hold around 13%. The sequenced sample consisted of PBMCs or a T cell subset sorted from them (not recorded which). The rearrangement links TRBV27 to TRBJ1-2, with TRBD1 identical over 7 bases. The TCR originated in an adult woman who had mild COVID-19 (a few samples of this study predate the infection). Cell type and time point are not known. CDR3 protein: CASSSTPGKGGPVFYGYTF. CDR3 nucleotide sequence: TGTGCCAGCAGTTCTACCCCGGGGAAAGGGGGCCCTGTTTTTTATGGCTACACCTTC.